The source of this T cell receptor (beta chain) is a study of T cell repertoires in cytomegalovirus infection. As for the study in general: Based on public TCR beta signatures, there were indications of CMV infection and of a matching HLA type. General study results and limits: There were HLA-C-restricted CMV-specific TCR beta clonotypes dominating the ex vivo response. Summed public TCR beta family frequency identified CMV carriers bearing the relevant HLA.

The V gene lost 7 bases and the J gene lost 0 bases, with 13 bases spanning the gap. CDR1 and CDR2 (germline): SGHTA, FQGNSA. The CDR3 is made up of 16 amino acids. TCRdb analysed the reads with MiXCR anew, one entry per CDR3 protein. This table has about 140,000 distinct CDR3 sequences, roughly 6% appearing once. On this clonotype: The antigen remains undetermined.

This rearrangement joins TRBV7-2 to TRBJ1-6; D possibly corresponds to TRBD1 (6 bases). The sample comprised PBMCs. This receptor was identified in a human donor in good health (CMV status not recorded). Some clones in this sample may be carry-over from other donors' samples. DNA of the CDR3: TGTGCCAGCAACCGGGACACGAGCTCCTATAATTCACCCCTCCACTTT. Its protein product is CASNRDTSSYNSPLHF.